This T cell receptor beta chain was captured by sequencing in a study of blood T cell repertoires in COVID-19. Looking at the study overall: Specimens from acute and convalescent COVID-19 originated in the United States, Italy and Spain. T cells, B-cell-depleted T cells, or PBMCs supplied cDNA or gDNA.

Here immunoSEQ multiplex PCR was the method, and the copy in TCRdb shows in-frame clones only, minus some. The data contain roughly 250,000 clones, 85% to 90% of them singletons. This clone has at least ten counts. The TCR originated in a woman between 35 and 50 years old who had recovered from COVID-19. The sequenced material came from peripheral blood.

CDR3 sequence reads: CASGRTGGTEAFF. The CDR3 region has the DNA TGCGCCAGCGGCCGGACCGGAGGCACTGAAGCTTTCTTT. The rearrangement joins TRBV5-1 to TRBJ1-1; no firm D call. CDR1 and CDR2 (germline): SGHRS, YFSETQ. V lost 7 bases and J lost 4, with 14 bases in between. This CDR3 has 13 residues.